This T cell receptor beta chain was sequenced during a study of T cells in localized non-small cell lung cancer. Study outcomes and limitations: Among the top 100 tumor clones, a median around 62 appeared in adjacent lung. The study sequenced only one region of the tumor. As a result, intratumor heterogeneity could not be excluded and remains possible. Exceeding tumor, uninvolved adjacent lung had the highest T cell clonality.

Details on this clone: The antigen remains undetermined.

This CDR3 is 14 amino acids long. V lost 3 bases, J lost 8 bases, and 7 bases stayed unmatched. Germline CDR1 reads KGHSY; CDR2 reads FQNENV. Clones were read by immunoSEQ multiplex PCR, and TCRdb kept only the in-frame ones, dropping some. The sample has 25,000 to 35,000 clones; around 90% are singletons. This receptor was taken from a male donor aged 60 or over with stage I lung adenocarcinoma. This rearrangement joins TRBV16 to TRBJ1-2, with 9 bases aligning to TRBD1. Specimen: peripheral blood, collected before any cancer treatment. In DNA form, the CDR3 reads TGTGCCAGCAGCCACCGACAGGGGGATGTAGGCTACACCTTC. Translated: CASSHRQGDVGYTF.